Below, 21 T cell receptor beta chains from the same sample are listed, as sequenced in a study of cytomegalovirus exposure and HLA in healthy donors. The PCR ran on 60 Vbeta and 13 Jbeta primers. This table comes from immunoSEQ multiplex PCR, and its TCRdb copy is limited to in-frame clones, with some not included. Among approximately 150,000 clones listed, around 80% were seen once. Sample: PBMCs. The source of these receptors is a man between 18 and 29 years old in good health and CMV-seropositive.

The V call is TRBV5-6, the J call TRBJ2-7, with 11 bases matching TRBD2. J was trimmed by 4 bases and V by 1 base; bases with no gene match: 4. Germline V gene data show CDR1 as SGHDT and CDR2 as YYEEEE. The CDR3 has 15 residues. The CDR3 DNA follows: TGTGCCAGCAGCTTGACTAGCGGGAGTACGTACGAGCAGTACTTC. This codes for CASSLTSGSTYEQYF.

This chain's CDR3 is CASGLVDSGAEQYF. The CDR3 nucleotides are TGTGCTAGTGGTTTGGTTGACTCAGGGGCCGAGCAGTACTTC. J is TRBJ2-7 and V is TRBV12-5, with a tentative D call TRBD1 (6 bases). The CDR3 consists of 14 residues. Trimming removed 0 bases from V and 6 bases from J, with 12 bases in between. Germline V CDR1 and CDR2: LGHNT, FRNRAP. The full variable domain, completed using reference TRBV12-5 and TRBJ2-7, is DARVTQTPRHKVTEMGQEVTMRCQPILGHNTVFWYRQTMMQGLELLAYFRNRAPLDDSGMPKDRFSAEMPDATLATLKIQPSEPRDSAVYFCASGLVDSGAEQYFGPGTRLTVT.

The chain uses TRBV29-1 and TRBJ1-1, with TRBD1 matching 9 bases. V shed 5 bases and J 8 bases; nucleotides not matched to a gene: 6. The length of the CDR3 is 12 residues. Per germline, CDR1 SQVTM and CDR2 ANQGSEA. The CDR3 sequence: CSVQRGQGEAFF. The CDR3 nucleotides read TGCAGCGTTCAACGGGGACAGGGAGAAGCTTTCTTT.

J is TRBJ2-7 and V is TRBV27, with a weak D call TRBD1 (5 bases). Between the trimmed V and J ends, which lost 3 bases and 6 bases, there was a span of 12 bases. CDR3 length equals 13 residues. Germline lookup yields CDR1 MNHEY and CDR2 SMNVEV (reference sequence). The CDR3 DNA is TGTGCCAGCAGTTTGGGCACAGGTAGCGAGCAGTACTTC. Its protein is CASSLGTGSEQYF.

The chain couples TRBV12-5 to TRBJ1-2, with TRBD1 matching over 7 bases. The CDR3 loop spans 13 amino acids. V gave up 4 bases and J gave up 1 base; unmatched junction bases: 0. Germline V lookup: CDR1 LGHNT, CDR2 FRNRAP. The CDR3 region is CASGWDSNYGYTF. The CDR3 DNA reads TGTGCTAGTGGTTGGGACAGTAACTATGGCTACACCTTC.

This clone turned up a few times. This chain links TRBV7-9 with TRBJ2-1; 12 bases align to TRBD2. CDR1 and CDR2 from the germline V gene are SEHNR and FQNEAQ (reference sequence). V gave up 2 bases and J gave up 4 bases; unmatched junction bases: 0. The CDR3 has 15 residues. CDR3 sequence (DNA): TGTGCCAGCAGCTTAACTAGCGGGGGGTACAATGAGCAGTTCTTC. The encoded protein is CASSLTSGGYNEQFF.

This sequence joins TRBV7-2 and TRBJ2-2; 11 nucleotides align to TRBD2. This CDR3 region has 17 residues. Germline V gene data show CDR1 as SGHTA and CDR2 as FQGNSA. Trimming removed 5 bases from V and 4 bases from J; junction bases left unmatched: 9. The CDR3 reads CASSAASGRISTGELFF. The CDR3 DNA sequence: TGTGCCAGCAGCGCGGCTAGCGGGAGGATAAGCACCGGGGAGCTGTTTTTT.

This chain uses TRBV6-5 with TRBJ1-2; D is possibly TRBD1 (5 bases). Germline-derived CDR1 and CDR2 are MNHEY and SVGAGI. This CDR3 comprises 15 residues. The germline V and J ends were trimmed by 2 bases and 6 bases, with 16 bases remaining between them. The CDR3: CASSYAGGGKNGYTF. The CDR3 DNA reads TGTGCCAGCAGTTACGCGGGGGGGGGAAAGAATGGCTACACCTTC.

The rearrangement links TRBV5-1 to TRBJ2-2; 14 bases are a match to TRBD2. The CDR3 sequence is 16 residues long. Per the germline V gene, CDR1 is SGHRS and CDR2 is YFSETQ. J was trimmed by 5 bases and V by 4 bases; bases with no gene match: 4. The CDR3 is CASSQTSGRGTGELFF. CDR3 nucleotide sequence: TGCGCCAGCAGCCAGACTAGCGGGAGGGGTACCGGGGAGCTGTTTTTT. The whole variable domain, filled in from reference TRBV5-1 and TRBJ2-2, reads KAGVTQTPRYLIKTRGQQVTLSCSPISGHRSVSWYQQTPGQGLQFLFEYFSETQRNKGNFPGRFSGRQFSNSRSEMNVSTLELGDSALYLCASSQTSGRGTGELFFGEGSRLTVL.

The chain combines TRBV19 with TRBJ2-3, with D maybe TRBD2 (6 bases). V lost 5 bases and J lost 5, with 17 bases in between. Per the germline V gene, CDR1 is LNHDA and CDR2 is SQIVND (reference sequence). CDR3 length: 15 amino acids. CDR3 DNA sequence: TGTGCCAGTAGTCGGAGCGGGTTCAGAGTAGATACGCAGTATTTT. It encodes CASSRSGFRVDTQYF.

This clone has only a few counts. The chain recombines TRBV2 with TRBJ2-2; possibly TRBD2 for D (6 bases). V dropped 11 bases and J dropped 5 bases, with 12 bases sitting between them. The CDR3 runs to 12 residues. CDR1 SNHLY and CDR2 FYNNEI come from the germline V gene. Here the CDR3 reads CAGSGDTGELFF. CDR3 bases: TGTGCCGGATCGGGGGATACCGGGGAGCTGTTTTTT.

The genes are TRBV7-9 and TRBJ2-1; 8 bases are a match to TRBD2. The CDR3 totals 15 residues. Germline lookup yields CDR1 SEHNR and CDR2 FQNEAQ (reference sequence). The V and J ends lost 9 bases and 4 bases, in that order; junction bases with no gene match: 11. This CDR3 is CARAPPGGPYNEQFF. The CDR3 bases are TGTGCCAGAGCCCCGCCGGGAGGGCCTTACAATGAGCAGTTCTTC.

CDR3 sequence: CASSLAGGYVAWTF. The CDR3 DNA follows: TGTGCCAGCAGCTTAGCAGGGGGGTACGTGGCATGGACCTTC. The V call is TRBV11-2, the J call TRBJ1-2; 7 bases match TRBD1. The CDR3 consists of 14 residues. Germline V gives CDR1 SGHAT, CDR2 FQNNGV. The V segment lost 1 base and the J segment 14 bases; nucleotides outside the gene matches: 13.

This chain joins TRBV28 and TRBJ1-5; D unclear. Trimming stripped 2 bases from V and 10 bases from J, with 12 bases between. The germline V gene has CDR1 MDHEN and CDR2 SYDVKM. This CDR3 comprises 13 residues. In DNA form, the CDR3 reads TGTGCCAGCAGTTTACCCCACCTGGCACCCCAGCATTTT. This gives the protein CASSLPHLAPQHF.

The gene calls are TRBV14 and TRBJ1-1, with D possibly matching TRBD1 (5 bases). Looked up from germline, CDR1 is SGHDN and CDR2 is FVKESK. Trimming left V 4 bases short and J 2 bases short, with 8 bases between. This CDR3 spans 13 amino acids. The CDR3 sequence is CASSLTDNTEAFF. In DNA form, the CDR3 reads TGTGCCAGCAGCCTGACAGATAACACTGAAGCTTTCTTT. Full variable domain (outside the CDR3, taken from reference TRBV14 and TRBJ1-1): EAGVTQFPSHSVIEKGQTVTLRCDPISGHDNLYWYRRVMGKEIKFLLHFVKESKQDESGMPNNRFLAERTGGTYSTLKVQPAELEDSGVYFCASSLTDNTEAFFGQGTRLTVV.

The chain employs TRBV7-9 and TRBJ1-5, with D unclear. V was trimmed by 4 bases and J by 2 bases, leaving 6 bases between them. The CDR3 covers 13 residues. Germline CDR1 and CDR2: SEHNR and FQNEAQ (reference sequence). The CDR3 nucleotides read TGTGCCAGCAGCTCCCCCGGCAATCAGCCCCAGCATTTT. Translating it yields CASSSPGNQPQHF.

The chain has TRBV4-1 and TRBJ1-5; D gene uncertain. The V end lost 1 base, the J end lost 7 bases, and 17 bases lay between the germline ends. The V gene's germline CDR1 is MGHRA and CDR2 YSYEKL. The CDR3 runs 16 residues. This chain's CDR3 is CASSQGRRGGEQPQHF. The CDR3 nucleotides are TGCGCCAGCAGCCAAGGTAGGCGGGGAGGAGAGCAGCCCCAGCATTTT.

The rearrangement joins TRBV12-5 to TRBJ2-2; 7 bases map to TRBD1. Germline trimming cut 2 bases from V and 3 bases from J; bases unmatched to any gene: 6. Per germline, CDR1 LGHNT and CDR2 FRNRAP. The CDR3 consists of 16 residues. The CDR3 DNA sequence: TGTGCTAGTGGTTTGAGGACAGGTATCGACACCGGGGAGCTGTTTTTT. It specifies CASGLRTGIDTGELFF.

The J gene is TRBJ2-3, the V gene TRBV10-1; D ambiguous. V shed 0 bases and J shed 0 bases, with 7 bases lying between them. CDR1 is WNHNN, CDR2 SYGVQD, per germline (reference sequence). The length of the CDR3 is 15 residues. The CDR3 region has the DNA TGCGCCAGCAGTGAGTCCTCTTTTAGCACAGATACGCAGTATTTT. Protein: CASSESSFSTDTQYF.

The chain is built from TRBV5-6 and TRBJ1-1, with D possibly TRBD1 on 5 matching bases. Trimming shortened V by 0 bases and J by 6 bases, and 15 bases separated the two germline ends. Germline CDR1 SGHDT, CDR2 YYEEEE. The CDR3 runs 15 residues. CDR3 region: CASSLGDTLGPEAFF. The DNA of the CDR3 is TGTGCCAGCAGCTTGGGAGATACCCTGGGGCCTGAAGCTTTCTTT.

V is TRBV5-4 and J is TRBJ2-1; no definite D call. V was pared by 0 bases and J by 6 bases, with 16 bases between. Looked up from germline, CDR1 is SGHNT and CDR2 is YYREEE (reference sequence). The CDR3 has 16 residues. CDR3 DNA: TGTGCCAGCAGCTTGGCCGGGTCTCAATTCCTCAATGAGCAGTTCTTC. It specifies CASSLAGSQFLNEQFF.